The 9 T cell receptor beta chains below were found in one sample sequenced in a study of T cells in Graves' hyperthyroidism and ophthalmopathy. Researchers took RNA transcripts and amplified the TCR beta CDR3 regions from them. The HTBI primer set drove a first-round RT-PCR of the TCR CDR3. TCRdb re-called the multiplex PCR reads with MiXCR, one entry per CDR3 protein. In the table there are some 350,000 distinct CDR3 sequences, approximately 15% of which are singletons. Sequencing was performed on blood. These receptors were taken from a woman aged 40 to 49 with Graves' ophthalmopathy.

In its sample, this clonotype was seen many times. V usage is TRBV10-3 and J usage is TRBJ1-1; D unclear. Germline V gives CDR1 ENHRY, CDR2 SYGVKD. CDR3 length: 14 residues. V was pared by 2 bases and J by 1 base, with 8 bases between. The CDR3 DNA follows: TGTGCCATCAGTGAGGGAAAAACGAACACTGAAGCTTTCTTT. Its protein product is CAISEGKTNTEAFF.

This clonotype was counted many times. The V gene is TRBV7-9, the J gene TRBJ1-1, with 7 bases fitting TRBD1. This CDR3 spans 13 amino acids. The ends lost 8 bases at V and 5 bases at J; junction bases unmatched: 8. Germline CDR1 is SEHNR and CDR2 is FQNEAQ (reference sequence). CDR3 coding DNA: TGTGCCAGCCATCAGGGGGAGCTGACTGAAGCTTTCTTT. This encodes CASHQGELTEAFF.

This clonotype is judged medium-sized. The J gene is TRBJ2-1, the V gene TRBV2, with TRBD2 identical over 12 bases. V was pared by 5 bases and J by 10 bases, with 6 bases of the junction left unmatched. The CDR3 covers 14 residues. CDR1 SNHLY and CDR2 FYNNEI come from the germline V gene. The CDR3 loop reads CASSLAGGPGEQFF. The CDR3 coding sequence is TGTGCCAGCAGTCTAGCGGGAGGGCCTGGGGAGCAGTTCTTC.

V gene TRBV4-1 combines with J gene TRBJ2-5; 7 bases agree with TRBD1. J gave up 1 base and V 0 bases, and 5 bases lay outside the gene matches. Germline-derived CDR1 and CDR2 are MGHRA and YSYEKL. This CDR3 comprises 16 residues. Here the CDR3 DNA reads TGCGCCAGCAGCCAAGAAAGGGGGACAGCCCAAGAGACCCAGTACTTC. It specifies CASSQERGTAQETQYF.

The J gene is TRBJ1-6, the V gene TRBV2; no clear D. There are 14 residues in the CDR3. The V end was cut by 6 bases, the J end by 0 bases, with 6 bases between. In germline, CDR1 is SNHLY, CDR2 FYNNEI. The CDR3: CASRWGSYNSPLHF. CDR3 nucleotide sequence: TGTGCCAGCAGATGGGGCTCCTATAATTCACCCCTCCACTTT.

For this clonotype: A much larger clonotype is one base distant, so this may be a read error. Here the CDR3 reads CAISPARRQYNEQFF. The CDR3 bases are TGTGCCATCAGCCCCGCCCGAAGGCAGTACAATGAGCAGTTCTTC. V and J are TRBV10-3 and TRBJ2-1; D is ambiguous. Germline V CDR1 and CDR2: ENHRY, SYGVKD. The CDR3 extends over 15 amino acids. Trimming took 6 bases from V and 4 from J, leaving 16 bases between them.

This clonotype has at least ten counts. This chain joins TRBV11-2 and TRBJ2-3; D gene uncertain. The CDR3 consists of 13 residues. CDR1 and CDR2 from the germline V gene are SGHAT and FQNNGV. The V end was cut by 4 bases, the J end by 1 base, with 6 bases between. The CDR3: CASSSRRTDTQYF. The CDR3 coding sequence is TGTGCCAGCAGCTCCCGACGCACAGATACGCAGTATTTT.

This clonotype was counted ten times or more. V usage is TRBV6-1 and J usage is TRBJ2-4; no clear D gene. V shed 1 base and J shed 3 bases, with 10 bases lying between them. The CDR3 totals 15 residues. Germline CDR1 and CDR2: MNHNS and SASEGT. The CDR3 DNA follows: TGTGCCAGCAGTGAAGGCGATGGTAACAAAAACATTCAGTACTTC. Translating it yields CASSEGDGNKNIQYF.

This clonotype has only a few counts. This chain links TRBV27 with TRBJ2-7, with 7 bases matching TRBD1. The CDR3 consists of 13 residues. The germline gives CDR1 MNHEY, CDR2 SMNVEV (reference sequence). The V segment lost 6 bases and the J segment 3 bases; nucleotides outside the gene matches: 5. In DNA form, the CDR3 reads TGTGCCAGCAGGCCCAGGGGGTTCTACGAGCAGTACTTC. It translates to CASRPRGFYEQYF.